This T cell receptor (beta chain) was captured by sequencing in a study of blood T cell repertoires in COVID-19. Study information: The cDNA or gDNA used as material had been derived from T cells, B-cell-depleted T cells, or PBMCs.

Original data processing: Using reference gene primer amplification, nucleated cell counts were estimated. Profiled with immunoSEQ multiplex PCR; TCRdb holds only in-frame clones, not every one. V and J calls and clone size are copied from that table; D and trimming were computed from the DNA. In the table there are some 120,000 clones, more than 90% of which are singletons. The CDR3 has 15 amino acids. The V gene's germline CDR1 is SGHTA and CDR2 FQGNSA. The J segment lost 4 bases and the V segment lost 5 bases, leaving 10 bases of the junction unmatched. This receptor was obtained from a man in his sixties with COVID-19, enrolled during active disease. The chain carries TRBV7-2 and TRBJ1-2; 7 bases are a match to TRBD1. Sequencing was done on a sample of peripheral blood. Written as DNA, the CDR3 is TGTGCCAGCAGCCCAGGCAGGGGGTCCCTCTATGGCTACACCTTC. As protein: CASSPGRGSLYGYTF.